One T cell receptor (beta chain) is described in this entry. Its antigen remains unidentified. Qualities for individual bases were not recorded, and no much larger clone is one base off. Library generation was performed with the immunoSEQ multiplex PCR assay. DNA from the cultured and isolated CD4+ T cells underwent TCR beta CDR3 sequencing. On the authors' methods: Non-productive TCR sequences were removed and reads were trimmed to the CDR3 region, keeping CDR3s of at least 7 amino acids. The MANAFEST web app was used to pick out antigen-specific clonotypes by comparing their expansion in peptide wells with that in reference cultures. Positive clones required FDR<0.05 expansion versus reference and all other wells, odds ratio above 5, and frequency above 0.1% in two replicate wells. A clonotype was defined as cross-reactive if the clonotype was significantly expanded both in SARS-CoV-2 spike wells and in at least one common cold coronavirus spike condition. CDR3 similarity was assessed by Levenshtein distance using the stringdist R package, and unrooted trees were constructed with ape in R 3.6.1. Not all clones reach the TCRdb copy of this immuneACCESS table, which keeps in-frame sequences only. Checked studies attribute under half of the gap to unresolved V genes and leave the rest unexplained. V and J calls and clone size follow that table, whereas D and trimming were derived from the DNA. The sample table lists some 31,000 clones, approximately 72% of them with a count of one. The ten largest clones capture 5.5% to 8.5% of the sample.

After 10 days of culture, CD4+ T cells were isolated with the EasySep CD4+ T cell isolation kit. Convalescent patients had PCR-confirmed SARS-CoV-2 infection between March and December 2020, before Alpha, Beta and Delta variants emerged in the United States. Participants received two doses of either the BNT162b2 or the mRNA-1273 mRNA SARS-CoV-2 vaccine. On days 3 and 7, half of the culture medium was replaced with fresh IL-2-containing medium. Unless noted otherwise, every peptide stimulation condition was grown in triplicate wells. PBMC were separated from whole blood using Ficoll-Paque Plus gradient centrifugation and were then either cryopreserved at -140C or used fresh. Genomic DNA was extracted from cultured CD4+ T cells with the QIAamp micro DNA kit. The germline V gene supplies CDR1 MNHEY and CDR2 SVGAGI. Spanning cysteine to phenylalanine, the CDR3 consists of 15 amino acids. Of the read, only the CDR3 DNA is kept; its 45 bases are in frame from base 1. V and J are truncated by 4 bases and 3 bases respectively, leaving an intervening sequence of 13 bases.

This sample was included in a study of vaccination effects on CD4 cells after COVID-19 (dated by TCRdb to the early 2020s). Background on the whole study: To identify antigen-specific CD4+ T cell clonotypes by their expansion, the ViraFEST assay first stimulated PBMC with viral peptide pools and then applied TCR sequencing. After vaccination, three convalescent patients were sampled both early (day +14) and late (day +241, +227, +161 respectively). Post-vaccine samples across the study were collected a median of 72 days after the second dose, with a range of 14 to 241. Some 2.2 million PBMC per well were cultured in IMDM with 5% human AB serum, 10 IU/ml IL-2 and gentamicin, plus 10 ug/ml peptides. The study compared SARS-CoV-2 spike-specific CD4+ TCR repertoires before and after mRNA vaccination in COVID-19 convalescent patients and infection-naive vaccine recipients. The full study included 9 to 10 COVID-19 convalescent patients and several SARS-CoV-2-naive healthy vaccine recipients. In the study, cultures from other donors were sequenced using the Oncomine TCR Beta short-read assay on an Illumina iSeq 100.

Study-level results and caveats: For convalescent patients, new clones induced by the vaccine made up most of the post-vaccine spike-reactive repertoire, and these new clones were largely distinct from the clones induced by infection. Both infection-induced and vaccine-induced clones contracted markedly at late post-vaccination timepoints, which is consistent with waning T cell responses. Limitations of the study were the small number of convalescent patients and the absence of early post-infection timepoints.

In this chain, TRBV6-5 is recombined with TRBJ1-5, with a tentative D gene TRBD1 over 5 matching bases. This sequence was found in a human donor who had a prior SARS-CoV-2 infection. Sequenced material: CD4+ T cells from PBMCs cultured without peptide, taken after COVID-19 vaccination. For the CDR3, the sequence is CASSFPSGDNQPQHF. The bases read TGTGCCAGCAGTTTCCCGTCGGGGGACAATCAGCCCCAGCATTTT.